These T cell receptor beta chains were read from a single sample in a study of T cells expressing NK-cell markers. TCRdb reprocessed the 5' RACE reads, keeping one entry per CDR3 protein, no DNA. The sample includes roughly 390,000 distinct CDR3 sequences. The sequenced material came from blood T cells: a sorted CD56 or NKG2C T cell subset, CD4+ or CD8+ T cells, or bulk PBMC T cells (not recorded which). These receptors were taken from a woman in her fifties or sixties in good health. The CDR3 runs from the conserved cysteine through the conserved F or W.

j_call: TRBJ2-4
v_call: TRBV15
cdr3_aa: CATSKRTGSKNIQYF

j_call: TRBJ2-3
v_call: TRBV12-3/TRBV12-4
cdr3_aa: CASSDLDGSTDTQYF

j_call: TRBJ2-1
v_call: TRBV6-5
cdr3_aa: CASSYLASEKQFF

j_call: TRBJ1-5
v_call: TRBV12-5
cdr3_aa: CASGWGTGWNQPQHF

j_call: TRBJ1-2
v_call: TRBV5-1
cdr3_aa: CASSLEQYRGYTF

j_call: TRBJ1-1
v_call: TRBV30
cdr3_aa: CAWSEQGGTEAFF

j_call: TRBJ1-5
v_call: TRBV12-3/TRBV12-4
cdr3_aa: CASSRDFDQPQHF

j_call: TRBJ2-7
v_call: TRBV7-8
cdr3_aa: CASSPFSGTYEQYF

j_call: TRBJ1-1
v_call: TRBV7-2
cdr3_aa: CASSYGLSRYTEAFF

j_call: TRBJ2-2
v_call: TRBV6-2/TRBV6-3
cdr3_aa: CASNLAGELFF

j_call: TRBJ2-7
v_call: TRBV7-2
cdr3_aa: CASSLEIGRALSEQYF

j_call: TRBJ2-1
v_call: TRBV9
cdr3_aa: CASSVRVAGGEQFF

j_call: TRBJ2-3
v_call: TRBV5-1
cdr3_aa: CASSRSGDTQYF

j_call: TRBJ2-4
v_call: TRBV11-2
cdr3_aa: CASSLDSGRTYF

j_call: TRBJ1-1
v_call: TRBV7-8
cdr3_aa: CASSLNLVKNTEAFF

j_call: TRBJ2-1
v_call: TRBV6-5
cdr3_aa: CASSYKLGNEQFF

j_call: TRBJ2-3
v_call: TRBV12-3/TRBV12-4
cdr3_aa: CASSRDRESTDTQYF

j_call: TRBJ2-3
v_call: TRBV14
cdr3_aa: CASSHIAGVGATDTQYF

j_call: TRBJ1-1
v_call: TRBV30
cdr3_aa: CAWTRQGSNTEAFF

j_call: TRBJ1-6
v_call: TRBV29-1
cdr3_aa: CSVTEQGRSPLHF

j_call: TRBJ2-1
v_call: TRBV7-9
cdr3_aa: CASSLAQTSGDRGEQFF

j_call: TRBJ2-7
v_call: TRBV6-5
cdr3_aa: CASSLSGRAYEQYF

j_call: TRBJ2-7
v_call: TRBV11-3
cdr3_aa: CASSLGDSGRGREQYF

j_call: TRBJ1-2
v_call: TRBV5-1
cdr3_aa: CASSLEVGPGDGYTF

j_call: TRBJ1-3
v_call: TRBV6-1
cdr3_aa: CASGRNSGNTIYF

j_call: TRBJ1-5
v_call: TRBV27
cdr3_aa: CASSTRGYSNQPQHF

j_call: TRBJ2-1
v_call: TRBV6-5
cdr3_aa: CASSQGYSEQFF

j_call: TRBJ2-3
v_call: TRBV29-1
cdr3_aa: CSVRSGAPRMTDTQYF

j_call: TRBJ2-5
v_call: TRBV5-1
cdr3_aa: CASSRTTRIQYF

j_call: TRBJ1-1
v_call: TRBV7-9
cdr3_aa: CASSTEGGNTEAFF

j_call: TRBJ2-7
v_call: TRBV29-1
cdr3_aa: CSVLRFEGQAGEQYF

j_call: TRBJ2-7
v_call: TRBV7-2
cdr3_aa: CASSLVGTDYEQYF